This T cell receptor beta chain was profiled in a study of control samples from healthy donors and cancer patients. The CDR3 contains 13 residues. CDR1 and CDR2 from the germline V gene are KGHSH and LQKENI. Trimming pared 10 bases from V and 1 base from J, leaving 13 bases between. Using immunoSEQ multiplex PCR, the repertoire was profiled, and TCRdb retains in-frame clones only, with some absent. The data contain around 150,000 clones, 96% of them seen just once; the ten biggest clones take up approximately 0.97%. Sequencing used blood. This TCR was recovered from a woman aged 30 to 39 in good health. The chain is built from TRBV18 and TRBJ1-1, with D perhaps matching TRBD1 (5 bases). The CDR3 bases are TGTGCCACAGGTCCAGGGTCGAACACTGAAGCTTTCTTT. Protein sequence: CATGPGSNTEAFF.